The 28 T cell receptor beta chains listed next were all sequenced from one sample in a study of cytomegalovirus exposure and HLA in healthy donors. PCR involved 60 Vbeta and 13 Jbeta primers. Sequenced by immunoSEQ multiplex PCR; TCRdb stores in-frame clones only, minus some. Here the sample spans about 150,000 clones, about 80% being singletons. The specimen was PBMCs. The receptors come from a man aged 30 to 45 in good health and CMV-seropositive.

The rearrangement uses TRBV6-1 and TRBJ2-7, with TRBD1 as a possible D gene (5 bases). V dropped 2 bases and J dropped 5 bases, with 13 bases sitting between them. This CDR3 has 14 residues. Germline lookup yields CDR1 MNHNS and CDR2 SASEGT. This CDR3 reads CASSESGRVHEQYF. DNA for the CDR3: TGTGCCAGCAGTGAATCTGGCAGGGTCCACGAGCAGTACTTC.

The chain joins TRBV6-1 to TRBJ2-7; 8 bases are shared with TRBD1. With V trimmed by 6 bases and J by 10 bases, 17 bases remained unmatched. The CDR3 totals 15 residues. Germline V gives CDR1 MNHNS, CDR2 SASEGT. The CDR3 reads CASRPPGQERSGQYF. Written as DNA, the CDR3 is TGTGCCAGCAGACCTCCGGGACAGGAGAGGTCCGGTCAGTACTTC.

This clone was found a few times. The chain joins TRBV27 to TRBJ2-7; 10 bases are shared with TRBD2. Germline assignment: CDR1 MNHEY and CDR2 SMNVEV (reference sequence). This CDR3 has 14 residues. Losses at the gene ends were 2 bases for V and 6 bases for J; bases not matched to a gene: 4. The CDR3 DNA reads TGTGCCAGCAGTTTAACTAGCGGGACGCTCGAGCAGTACTTC. Amino acids: CASSLTSGTLEQYF.

The chain joins TRBV30 to TRBJ2-2; D gene unclear. The CDR3 totals 12 residues. The germline CDR1 and CDR2 sequences are GTSNPN and SVGIG (reference sequence). V gave up 5 bases and J gave up 6 bases, with 10 bases separating them. The DNA for the CDR3 is TGTGCCTGGGGAGAGGTGGCCGGGGAGCTGTTTTTT. Translating gives CAWGEVAGELFF.

The chain has TRBV28 and TRBJ1-3; D possibly corresponds to TRBD1 (5 bases). Trimming pared 6 bases from V and 0 bases from J, leaving 12 bases between. This CDR3 is 15 amino acids long. CDR1 MDHEN and CDR2 SYDVKM come from the germline V gene. CDR3 coding DNA: TGTGCCAGCAGCTCGCAGGGAGGCTCTGGAAACACCATATATTTT. It yields the protein CASSSQGGSGNTIYF.

This clone was recorded a few times. An end of the junction does not agree with germline; a read error may underlie this. V gene TRBV7-9 combines with J gene TRBJ2-2; the D is unclear. Germline V gene data show CDR1 as SEHNR and CDR2 as FQNEAQ (reference sequence). The CDR3 spans 16 residues. The CDR3 region is CSSSLTHIFNTGELFF. CDR3 DNA sequence: TGTTCCAGCAGCTTAACCCACATTTTCAACACCGGGGAGCTGTTTTTT.

J is TRBJ1-5 and V is TRBV4-3; D remains unclear. Germline V CDR1 and CDR2: LGHNA, YSLEER. Trimming took off 0 bases at V and 7 bases at J, with 13 bases between the two ends. This CDR3 has 15 amino acids. The CDR3, as DNA: TGCGCCAGCAGCCAAGAGAACGAGGGTACCCAGCCCCAGCATTTT. Encoded protein: CASSQENEGTQPQHF.

In nucleotides, the CDR3 is TGTGCCAGCAGTTACAGGGGGGGGGACGAGCAGTACTTC. It encodes CASSYRGGDEQYF. The V call is TRBV6-6, the J call TRBJ2-7; possible D gene TRBD2, 7 bases. The V and J ends lost 2 bases and 5 bases respectively, with 10 bases between them. The length of the CDR3 is 13 residues. The germline CDR1 and CDR2 sequences are MNHNY and SVGAGI (reference sequence).

The chain combines TRBV27 with TRBJ2-7; possibly TRBD2 for D (6 bases). Trimming left V 5 bases short and J 0 bases short, with 11 bases between. The germline V gene has CDR1 MNHEY and CDR2 SMNVEV (reference sequence). The CDR3 runs 14 residues. The CDR3 DNA sequence: TGTGCCAGCAGTCCAAGCGGGTACTCCTACGAGCAGTACTTC. It is translated as CASSPSGYSYEQYF.

The chain uses TRBV11-2 and TRBJ2-5, with 8 bases aligning to TRBD1. With V trimmed by 6 bases and J by 5 bases, 14 bases remained unmatched. This CDR3 has 16 amino acids. Germline values: CDR1 SGHAT, CDR2 FQNNGV. The CDR3 coding sequence is TGTGCCAGCAGTAAGATTGGGACAGGTCGCTGGGAGACCCAGTACTTC. Amino acid sequence: CASSKIGTGRWETQYF.

CDR3 in amino acids: CASSPGTSGRLDEQFF. As DNA, the CDR3 is TGCGCCAGCAGCCCTGGGACTAGCGGGAGATTAGATGAGCAGTTCTTC. The chain couples TRBV5-1 to TRBJ2-1; TRBD2 aligns across 14 bases. V trimming: 4 bases; J trimming: 8 bases; junction bases outside the gene matches: 8. The germline V gene encodes CDR1 SGHRS and CDR2 YFSETQ. This CDR3 has 16 amino acids.

CDR3: CASSLAGPGTGARYTF. CDR3 sequence (DNA): TGTGCCAGCAGCTTAGCCGGACCCGGGACAGGGGCCCGCTACACCTTC. The V and J genes are TRBV7-2 and TRBJ1-2, with 10 bases matching TRBD1. Losses at the gene ends were 0 bases for V and 9 bases for J; bases not matched to a gene: 10. The CDR3 is 16 residues long. The germline V gene has CDR1 SGHTA and CDR2 FQGNSA.

J is TRBJ2-7 and V is TRBV15; D possibly corresponds to TRBD1 (7 bases). CDR1 is LNHNV and CDR2 is YYDKDF in the germline V gene (reference sequence). Trimming removed 3 bases at V and 0 bases at J, with 18 bases between. The CDR3 has 17 residues. This CDR3 reads CATSRSGGTVLSYEQYF. DNA for the CDR3: TGTGCCACCAGCAGGTCCGGCGGGACAGTTCTCTCCTACGAGCAGTACTTC.

The V call is TRBV18, the J call TRBJ1-1; the match to TRBD1 covers 7 bases. The length of the CDR3 is 16 residues. Germline CDR1 is KGHSH and CDR2 is LQKENI. V trimming: 2 bases; J trimming: 0 bases; junction bases outside the gene matches: 6. CDR3: CASSPRQGGMNTEAFF. The CDR3 coding sequence is TGTGCCAGCTCACCAAGGCAGGGGGGCATGAACACTGAAGCTTTCTTT.

The rearrangement links TRBV25-1 to TRBJ2-5; the D gene is possibly TRBD2 (7 bases). The V end lost 1 base, the J end lost 5 bases, and 11 bases lay between the germline ends. Per germline, CDR1 MGHDK and CDR2 SYGVNS. This CDR3 has 14 residues. The CDR3 region has the DNA TGTGCCAGCAGTGAATCCGGGGGGCGGGAGACCCAGTACTTC. Protein: CASSESGGRETQYF.

This chain uses TRBV30 with TRBJ2-5; 8 bases are shared with TRBD2. The CDR3 totals 12 residues. V gave up 4 bases and J gave up 5 bases; unmatched junction bases: 3. The germline gives CDR1 GTSNPN, CDR2 SVGIG (reference sequence). The DNA for the CDR3 is TGTGCCTGGATGGGCGGGAGGGAGACCCAGTACTTC. Translated, it gives CAWMGGRETQYF.

DNA for the CDR3: TGTGCCAGCATTCAACTGACAGTCTCTGGGGCCAACGTCCTGACTTTC. Protein: CASIQLTVSGANVLTF. The chain is built from TRBV2 and TRBJ2-6, with D possibly being TRBD1 (5 bases). V was cut by 7 bases and J by 0 bases, with 13 bases left in between. There are 16 residues in the CDR3. Germline assignment: CDR1 SNHLY and CDR2 FYNNEI.

The V call is TRBV7-8, the J call TRBJ2-7, with D perhaps matching TRBD2 (5 bases). The CDR3 is 16 amino acids. Per germline, CDR1 SGHVS and CDR2 FQNEAQ. V was cut by 0 bases and J by 0 bases, with 12 bases left in between. CDR3 amino acids: CASSLAVATSSYEQYF. In nucleotides, the CDR3 is TGTGCCAGCAGCTTAGCCGTAGCGACAAGCTCCTACGAGCAGTACTTC.

Only one count was recorded for this clone. The V gene is TRBV28, the J gene TRBJ2-2; possible D gene TRBD1, 6 bases. V was clipped by 5 bases and J by 3 bases, with 13 bases between them. The CDR3 runs to 15 residues. Germline assignment: CDR1 MDHEN and CDR2 SYDVKM. This CDR3 reads CASSTGTPYTGELFF. The CDR3 DNA reads TGTGCCAGCAGTACCGGGACACCCTACACCGGGGAGCTGTTTTTT. Based on the CDR3 plus reference TRBV28 and TRBJ2-2, the full variable domain is DVKVTQSSRYLVKRTGEKVFLECVQDMDHENMFWYRQDPGLGLRLIYFSYDVKMKEKGDIPEGYSVSREKKERFSLILESASTNQTSMYLCASSTGTPYTGELFFGEGSRLTVL.

DNA for the CDR3: TGCAGCGTCTGTACAGGGGGGCGTGAGACCCAGTACTTC. Its translation: CSVCTGGRETQYF. The chain couples TRBV29-1 to TRBJ2-5; TRBD1 matches at 8 bases. The CDR3 has 13 amino acids. Germline V gives CDR1 SQVTM, CDR2 ANQGSEA. Losses at the gene ends were 6 bases for V and 5 bases for J; bases not matched to a gene: 8.

This chain joins TRBV7-9 and TRBJ1-2; D is undetermined. Germline CDR1 and CDR2: SEHNR and FQNEAQ (reference sequence). The V end lost 5 bases, the J end lost 4 bases, and 17 bases lay between the germline ends. The CDR3 loop spans 15 amino acids. CDR3 DNA sequence: TGTGCCAGCAGCAACACCAATGTCCCCGTCTATGGCTACACCTTC. Translation: CASSNTNVPVYGYTF.

This chain uses TRBV5-5 with TRBJ1-6; TRBD1 matches 8 bases. Looked up from germline, CDR1 is SGHKS and CDR2 is YYEKEE (reference sequence). With V trimmed by 5 bases and J by 8 bases, 9 bases remained unmatched. The CDR3 loop spans 15 amino acids. CDR3 sequence reads: CASSRQGLMDSPLHF. In DNA form, the CDR3 reads TGTGCCAGCAGTCGACAGGGGCTGATGGATTCACCCCTCCACTTT.

The V and J genes are TRBV30 and TRBJ1-1; 8 bases are a match to TRBD1. Germline V gene data show CDR1 as GTSNPN and CDR2 as SVGIG (reference sequence). This CDR3 is 12 amino acids long. V lost 6 bases, J lost 5 bases, and 5 bases stayed unmatched. DNA of the CDR3: TGTGCCTGTAAAAGGACAGGGACTGAAGCTTTCTTT. This gives the protein CACKRTGTEAFF.

The rearrangement joins TRBV19 to TRBJ2-7; 9 bases map to TRBD2. Looked up from germline, CDR1 is LNHDA and CDR2 is SQIVND (reference sequence). The trim removed 1 base at V and 3 bases at J, leaving 10 bases unmatched. The CDR3 is 17 residues long. The CDR3 is CASSIGVAGDMVYEQYF. In nucleotides, the CDR3 is TGTGCCAGTAGTATAGGGGTAGCGGGAGATATGGTCTACGAGCAGTACTTC.

As DNA, the CDR3 is TGCGCCAGCAGCCCGTCCTCTAGCGGGAGATTTAGCGAGCAGTACTTC. It encodes CASSPSSSGRFSEQYF. The chain recombines TRBV5-1 with TRBJ2-5; 10 positions agree with TRBD2. The end of the DNA is better explained by TRBJ2-7, so the J call may be wrong. The CDR3 runs to 16 residues. The germline V gene encodes CDR1 SGHRS and CDR2 YFSETQ.

The chain links TRBV6-6 to TRBJ1-1, with 8 bases that match TRBD1. V was clipped by 2 bases and J by 8 bases; unmatched bases: 4. CDR3 size: 13 residues. The germline CDR1 and CDR2 sequences are MNHNY and SVGAGI (reference sequence). The CDR3 region is CASSYGGQAEAFF. For the CDR3, the DNA is TGTGCCAGCAGTTACGGGGGACAGGCCGAAGCTTTCTTT.

This chain links TRBV29-1 with TRBJ2-1; D gene unclear. The CDR3 runs 12 residues. Germline V gives CDR1 SQVTM, CDR2 ANQGSEA. The germline V and J ends were trimmed by 0 bases and 12 bases, with 12 bases remaining between them. CDR3: CSVEDETSGQFF. CDR3 coding DNA: TGCAGCGTTGAAGATGAGACGTCGGGGCAGTTCTTC.

CDR3 sequence reads: CASSDRTRRNTEAFF. The DNA of the CDR3 is TGTGCCAGCAGCGATCGGACAAGGAGGAACACTGAAGCTTTCTTT. This chain links TRBV13 with TRBJ1-1; D might be TRBD1 (5 bases). Trimming left V 5 bases short and J 1 base short, with 14 bases between. Per germline, CDR1 PRHDT and CDR2 FYEKMQ (reference sequence). The CDR3 covers 15 residues.